These T cell receptor beta chains were read from a single sample in a study of cytomegalovirus exposure and HLA in healthy donors. Libraries were prepared by immunoSEQ multiplex PCR; TCRdb keeps only in-frame clonotypes and omits some of them. Counted here are under 200,000 clones, just under 90% occurring once; the ten biggest clones make up about 9.4%. Input material: PBMCs. The receptors stem from a woman younger than 30 in good health and CMV-seropositive. Each CDR3 is given with its conserved first and last residue. D genes are given only for firm matches. Clone size, where shown, is once, few, many, or a class for clones that have expanded.

j_gene	v_gene	abundance	d_gene	CDR3nt	CDR3aa
TRBJ2-7	TRBV7-8	once	TRBD2	TGTGCCAGCAGCTTAGTTACGGGGGGGAGGCGGGATCCCTACGAGCAGTACTTC	CASSLVTGGRRDPYEQYF
TRBJ2-1	TRBV5-1	.	TRBD2	TGCGCCAGCAGAAATCTAGCGGGAGGGAGCTCCTACAATGAGCAGTTCTTC	CASRNLAGGSSYNEQFF
TRBJ1-3	TRBV7-9	.	TRBD1	TGTGCCAGCAGCTTATCGACAGGGGGTATGGTCTCTGGAAACACCATATATTTT	CASSLSTGGMVSGNTIYF
TRBJ2-7	TRBV7-2	.	TRBD2	TGTGCCAGCAGCTTAGCGGGGAGGGTCTTCTACGAGCAGTACTTC	CASSLAGRVFYEQYF
TRBJ1-5	TRBV5-4	.	.	TGTGCCAGCAGCTTGGGCGGGTTTAGCAATCAGCCCCAGCATTTT	CASSLGGFSNQPQHF
TRBJ1-2	TRBV16	.	.	TGTGCCAGCAGCCAATCGATGACAACGATCTATGGCTACACCTTC	CASSQSMTTIYGYTF
TRBJ2-1	TRBV19	.	TRBD2	TGTGCCAGTAGTACTCCGGGACTAGCGGGAGTTCGGGATGAGCAGTTCTTC	CASSTPGLAGVRDEQFF
TRBJ2-7	TRBV6-5	once	.	TGTGCCAGCAGAGATATGGGCGGGACCTACGAGCAGTACTTC	CASRDMGGTYEQYF
TRBJ2-7	TRBV7-2	.	TRBD2	TGTGCCAGCAGCTTATCCCCCCTAGCGGCACCCTACGAGCAGTACTTC	CASSLSPLAAPYEQYF
TRBJ2-3	TRBV6-4	.	TRBD1	TGTGCCAGCAGTGACTCTGGGACAGGGGTAACAGATACGCAGTATTTT	CASSDSGTGVTDTQYF
TRBJ1-2	TRBV5-6	.	TRBD1	TGTGCCAGCAGCCGACTACAACGGACAGGGCCTAGCTACACCTTC	CASSRLQRTGPSYTF
TRBJ2-7	TRBV11-3	.	.	TGTGCCAGCAGTGGGGAGGGGGGCAACGAGCAGTACTTC	CASSGEGGNEQYF
TRBJ2-5	TRBV4-1	.	TRBD2	TGCGCCAGCAGCCATTCCACAGCGGGAGGGGGGGAGACCCAGTACTTC	CASSHSTAGGGETQYF
TRBJ1-1	TRBV11-1	.	TRBD1	TGTGCCAGCAGTATAGGGACAGCCACTGAAGCTTTCTTT	CASSIGTATEAFF
TRBJ2-7	TRBV7-9	.	.	TGTGCCAGCAGCTACAGGGTTTACGAGCAGTACTTC	CASSYRVYEQYF
TRBJ1-5	TRBV2	.	.	TGTGCCAGCAGTGAACAGGGTAAGGGCAATCAGCCCCAGCATTTT	CASSEQGKGNQPQHF
TRBJ2-3	TRBV6-5	.	.	TGTGCCAGCAGTTATACGGGAACGGGCACAGATACGCAGTATTTT	CASSYTGTGTDTQYF
TRBJ2-7	TRBV6-1	.	TRBD1	TGTGCCAGCAGTATAAGACAGGGAGCCTACGAGCAGTACTTC	CASSIRQGAYEQYF
TRBJ2-1	TRBV5-4	once	TRBD2	TGTGCCAGCAGCTCCAGGACTAGTTTCAATGAGCAGTTCTTC	CASSSRTSFNEQFF
TRBJ2-1	TRBV7-6	.	.	TGTGCCAGCAGCTCCGGGAACTACAATGAGCAGTTCTTC	CASSSGNYNEQFF
TRBJ2-1	TRBV4-2	.	TRBD2	TGTGCCAGCAGCCAATTCCAGCGGGGGGGCAATGAGCAGTTCTTC	CASSQFQRGGNEQFF
TRBJ2-7	TRBV4-2	.	TRBD2	TGTGCCAGCAGCCAAGATAAGCGGGGGGGACGCGAGCAGTACTTC	CASSQDKRGGREQYF
TRBJ2-2	TRBV7-9	.	.	TGTGCCAGCAGCCAGACCGGGGAGCTGTTTTTT	CASSQTGELFF
TRBJ2-3	TRBV5-1	.	TRBD2	TGCGCCAGCAGCTTGGCCGGGACTAGCGTCGCAGATACGCAGTATTTT	CASSLAGTSVADTQYF
TRBJ2-2	TRBV27	.	.	TGTGCCAGCAGTTTTAGGCTCGGGAGCACCGGGGAGCTGTTTTTT	CASSFRLGSTGELFF
TRBJ1-1	TRBV7-9	.	.	TGTGCCAGCAGCTCCAGGACTCGCACTGAAGCTTTCTTT	CASSSRTRTEAFF
TRBJ1-5	TRBV9	.	TRBD1	TGTGCCAGCAGCCCCGGACAGGGAGCGCGTGACGCGCCCCAGCATTTT	CASSPGQGARDAPQHF
TRBJ1-1	TRBV7-2	.	.	TGTGCCAGCAGCTTAGTTACGGGGGACACTGAAGCTTTCTTT	CASSLVTGDTEAFF
TRBJ2-2	TRBV5-1	.	TRBD2	TGCGCCAGCAGCTTCCTAGCGGGAGCTGCCGGGGAGCTGTTTTTT	CASSFLAGAAGELFF
TRBJ2-7	TRBV14	.	.	TGTGCCAGCAGCCAAGATGCCGGGTACTACGAGCAGTACTTC	CASSQDAGYYEQYF
TRBJ1-1	TRBV18	.	.	TGTGCCAGCTCACCAGACGGAGTGAACACTGAAGCTTTCTTT	CASSPDGVNTEAFF
TRBJ2-7	TRBV5-1	.	TRBD1	TGCGCCAGCAGCAGTGGACAGGGTACCCACGAGCAGTACTTC	CASSSGQGTHEQYF
TRBJ2-7	TRBV7-2	once	TRBD1	TGTGCCAGCAGTCGGACAGGGGACGAGCAGTACTTC	CASSRTGDEQYF
TRBJ1-1	TRBV27	.	.	TGTGCCAGCAGTTTAGACACCAGGGCCACTGAAGCTTTCTTT	CASSLDTRATEAFF
TRBJ2-3	TRBV6-4	.	.	TGTGCCAGCAGGGCGGGCAATCCCACAGATACGCAGTATTTT	CASRAGNPTDTQYF
TRBJ1-5	TRBV2	.	.	TGTGCCAGCAGGGCCGGGGATAGCAATCAGCCCCAGCATTTT	CASRAGDSNQPQHF
TRBJ1-2	TRBV5-1	.	.	TGCGCCAGCAGCTTGGAGGCAGGGCCCTATGGCTACACCTTC	CASSLEAGPYGYTF
TRBJ1-2	TRBV7-3	once	.	TGTGCCAGCAGCCCCTTTGGGGGGATTGGCTACACCTTC	CASSPFGGIGYTF
TRBJ1-6	TRBV30	.	.	TGTGCCTGGTCCGAGGGAGGGGAGCATTCACCCCTCCACTTT	CAWSEGGEHSPLHF
TRBJ2-7	TRBV6-1	.	.	TGTGCCAGCTCTAGGGGAGGGGGGTTCTCCTACGAGCAGTACTTC	CASSRGGGFSYEQYF
TRBJ2-5	TRBV30	.	TRBD2	TGTGCCTGGAGTACTAGCGGGAGAGGGGCCCAAGAGACCCAGTACTTC	CAWSTSGRGAQETQYF
TRBJ2-7	TRBV11-3	.	TRBD2	TGTGCCAGCAGCTTAGGAAATCCGACTAGCGGGAAATACGAGCAGTACTTC	CASSLGNPTSGKYEQYF
TRBJ2-3	TRBV5-1	once	TRBD1	TGCGCCAGCAGACAACAGGGGTCTACTAGCACAGATACGCAGTATTTT	CASRQQGSTSTDTQYF
TRBJ2-2	TRBV2	.	TRBD1	TGTGCCAGCATACAGGGGGTATACACCGGGGAGCTGTTTTTT	CASIQGVYTGELFF